Listed below are T cell receptor beta chains from one sample, sequenced in a study of shared clonotypes between healthy human individuals. TCRdb keeps only in-frame clones here, not all; method: immunoSEQ multiplex PCR. The data hold about 2 million clones, with about 95% observed a single time. The sample taken for sequencing was naive CD8+ T cells sorted from blood. Every receptor here comes from a man younger than 30 in good health. Each CDR3 is given without its conserved first and last residue. Fields, in order: V gene, J gene, CDR3 protein.

V: TRBV28; J: TRBJ1-4; CDR3: ASSLYRGVDEKLF
V: TRBV7-9; J: TRBJ2-7; CDR3: ASSLGVQGSYEQY
V: TRBV7-2; J: TRBJ2-7; CDR3: ASSLESAAEQY
V: TRBV7-9; J: TRBJ2-1; CDR3: ASSFVLAGNNEQF
V: TRBV29-1; J: TRBJ1-1; CDR3: SVQEPDRYEAF
V: TRBV29-1; J: TRBJ2-5; CDR3: SVPEETQY
V: TRBV27; J: TRBJ2-7; CDR3: ASSLLGGSYEQY
V: TRBV13; J: TRBJ2-1; CDR3: ASSPHGTSYNEQF
V: TRBV7-6; J: TRBJ2-1; CDR3: ASSLVGGQNEQF
V: TRBV19; J: TRBJ1-1; CDR3: ASSYDTEAF
V: TRBV9; J: TRBJ2-2; CDR3: ASSVGVAGELF
V: TRBV6-5; J: TRBJ2-5; CDR3: ASSSEIMETQY
V: TRBV5-5; J: TRBJ1-6; CDR3: ASSPTGGLDSPLH
V: TRBV30; J: TRBJ1-4; CDR3: AWRVSEKLF
V: TRBV6-1; J: TRBJ2-5; CDR3: ASSAQRDILYETQY
V: TRBV13; J: TRBJ2-1; CDR3: ASSLSGRGNEQF
V: TRBV9; J: TRBJ2-2; CDR3: ASSSSGTIANTGELF
V: TRBV30; J: TRBJ1-6; CDR3: ACQPGGPGSPLH
V: TRBV4-3; J: TRBJ2-7; CDR3: ASSQEPTGPPYEQY
V: TRBV5-4; J: TRBJ2-1; CDR3: ASSLYGRASYNEQF
V: TRBV4-3; J: TRBJ1-1; CDR3: ASSLGDTEAF
V: TRBV19; J: TRBJ1-1; CDR3: ASSMRDTEAF
V: TRBV6-5; J: TRBJ2-7; CDR3: ASSYFPSGRAYEQY
V: TRBV28; J: TRBJ2-7; CDR3: ASSLPGTPFEQY
V: TRBV7-8; J: TRBJ2-1; CDR3: ASSLGLAPYNEQF
V: TRBV7-9; J: TRBJ1-2; CDR3: ASSRPMGGYT
V: TRBV27; J: TRBJ2-7; CDR3: ASSLSASFYEQY
V: TRBV7-9; J: TRBJ2-7; CDR3: ASSREDSYEQY
V: TRBV28; J: TRBJ1-5; CDR3: ASSWDRGERPQH
V: TRBV27; J: TRBJ2-7; CDR3: ASSLSGFSYEQY